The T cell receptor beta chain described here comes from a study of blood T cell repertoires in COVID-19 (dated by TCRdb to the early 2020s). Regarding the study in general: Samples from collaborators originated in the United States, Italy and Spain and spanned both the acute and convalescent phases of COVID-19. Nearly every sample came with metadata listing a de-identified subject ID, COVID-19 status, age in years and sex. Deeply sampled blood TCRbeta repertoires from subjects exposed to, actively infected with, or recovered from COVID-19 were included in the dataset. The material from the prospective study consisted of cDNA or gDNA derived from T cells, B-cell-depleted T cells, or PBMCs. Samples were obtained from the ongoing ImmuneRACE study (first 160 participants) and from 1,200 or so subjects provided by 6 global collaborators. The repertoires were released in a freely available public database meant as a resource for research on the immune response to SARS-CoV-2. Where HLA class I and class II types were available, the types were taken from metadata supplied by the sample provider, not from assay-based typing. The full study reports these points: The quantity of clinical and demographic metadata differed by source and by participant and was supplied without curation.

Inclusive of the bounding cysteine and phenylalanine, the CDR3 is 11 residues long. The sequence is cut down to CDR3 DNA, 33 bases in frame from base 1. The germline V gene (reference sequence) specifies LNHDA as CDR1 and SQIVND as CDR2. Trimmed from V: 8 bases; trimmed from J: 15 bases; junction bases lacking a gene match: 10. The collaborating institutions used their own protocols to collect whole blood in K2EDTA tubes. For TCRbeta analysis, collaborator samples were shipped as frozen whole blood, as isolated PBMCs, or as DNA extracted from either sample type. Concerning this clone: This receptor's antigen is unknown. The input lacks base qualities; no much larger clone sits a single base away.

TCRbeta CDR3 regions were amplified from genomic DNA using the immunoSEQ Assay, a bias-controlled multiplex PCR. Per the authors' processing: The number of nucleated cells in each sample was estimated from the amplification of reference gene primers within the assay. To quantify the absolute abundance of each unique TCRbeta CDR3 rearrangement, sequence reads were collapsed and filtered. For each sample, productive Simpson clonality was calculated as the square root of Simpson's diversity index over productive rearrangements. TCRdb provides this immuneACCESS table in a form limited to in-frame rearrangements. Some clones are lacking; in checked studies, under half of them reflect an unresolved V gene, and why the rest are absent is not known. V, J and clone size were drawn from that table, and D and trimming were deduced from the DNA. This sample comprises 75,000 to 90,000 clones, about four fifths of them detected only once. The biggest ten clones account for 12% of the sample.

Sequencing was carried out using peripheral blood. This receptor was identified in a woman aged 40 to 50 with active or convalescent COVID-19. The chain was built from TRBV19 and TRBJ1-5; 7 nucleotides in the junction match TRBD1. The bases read TGTGCCAGTGGGCAGGGGGGAATTCTGCATTTT. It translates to CASGQGGILHF.